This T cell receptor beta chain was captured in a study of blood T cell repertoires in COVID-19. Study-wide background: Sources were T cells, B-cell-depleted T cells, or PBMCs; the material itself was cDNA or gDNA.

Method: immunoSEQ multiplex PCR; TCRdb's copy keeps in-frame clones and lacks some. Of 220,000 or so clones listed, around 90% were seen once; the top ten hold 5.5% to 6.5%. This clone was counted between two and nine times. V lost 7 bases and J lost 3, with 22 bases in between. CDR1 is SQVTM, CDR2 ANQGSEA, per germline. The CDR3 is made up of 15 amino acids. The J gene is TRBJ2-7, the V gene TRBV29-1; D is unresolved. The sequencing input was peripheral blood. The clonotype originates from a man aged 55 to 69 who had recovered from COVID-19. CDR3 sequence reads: CSARVGLDWVYEQYF. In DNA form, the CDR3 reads TGCAGCGCACGGGTAGGTCTTGACTGGGTCTACGAGCAGTACTTC.